The rows below give T cell receptor beta chains drawn from one sample of a study of cytotoxic CD8 clonotypes in ibrutinib-treated CLL. Clones were read by immunoSEQ multiplex PCR, and TCRdb kept only the in-frame ones, dropping some. The data hold around 130,000 clones, with approximately 81% observed a single time. Source: PBMCs, taken after 24 months of ibrutinib treatment. The origin of the receptors is a human donor with chronic lymphocytic leukemia. Each CDR3 is given with its conserved first and last residue. A D gene is named only where the DNA matches it firmly. Not all rows give a size; the values are once, few, many and, for expanded clones, a class.

CDR3aa,CDR3nt,abundance,v_gene,d_gene,j_gene
CASSDPNYEQYF,TGTGCCAGCAGTGACCCGAACTACGAGCAGTACTTC,NA,TRBV2,NA,TRBJ2-7
CASSFGQGAKGYTF,TGTGCCAGCAGCTTTGGGCAGGGGGCAAAAGGCTACACCTTC,few,TRBV5-8,TRBD1,TRBJ1-2
CASCEPGWGNEKLFF,TGTGCCAGCTGCGAGCCAGGGTGGGGTAATGAAAAACTGTTTTTT,NA,TRBV6-6,NA,TRBJ1-4
CASSQDRGVETQYF,TGCGCCAGCAGCCAAGATCGGGGTGTCGAGACCCAGTACTTC,NA,TRBV4-3,NA,TRBJ2-5
CASSSLSLPSRYNEQFF,TGTGCCAGCAGCTCTCTATCACTCCCCTCCCGATACAATGAGCAGTTCTTC,once,TRBV7-2,NA,TRBJ2-1
CASSEAIPPYGYTF,TGTGCCAGCAGTGAAGCGATTCCCCCCTATGGCTACACCTTC,NA,TRBV6-1,NA,TRBJ1-2
CARGFNEKLFF,TGTGCCCGAGGATTTAATGAAAAACTGTTTTTT,NA,TRBV30,NA,TRBJ1-4
CASSYSRQGNYEQYF,TGTGCCAGCAGTTACTCGCGACAGGGGAATTACGAGCAGTACTTC,once,TRBV6-5,TRBD1,TRBJ2-7
CASSFRGNQPQHF,TGTGCCAGCAGCTTCCGGGGCAATCAGCCCCAGCATTTT,NA,TRBV5-5,NA,TRBJ1-5
CASSQMLQIVSGNTIYF,TGCGCCAGCAGCCAAATGCTGCAGATTGTCTCTGGAAACACCATATATTTT,NA,TRBV4-3,NA,TRBJ1-3
CASSAGTTYGYTF,TGCGCCAGCAGCGCCGGGACCACCTATGGCTACACCTTC,NA,TRBV5-1,NA,TRBJ1-2
CASTRAPETGGYTF,TGTGCCAGCACTAGGGCACCGGAGACTGGTGGCTACACCTTC,NA,TRBV5-4,NA,TRBJ1-2
CSVGRVMNTEAFF,TGCAGCGTTGGGAGGGTAATGAACACTGAAGCTTTCTTT,few,TRBV29-1,NA,TRBJ1-1
CASSQVFGPKDKNIQYF,TGTGCCAGCAGCCAAGTGTTCGGGCCCAAAGACAAAAACATTCAGTACTTC,NA,TRBV14,NA,TRBJ2-4
CASSATVGGYTF,TGTGCCAGCAGCGCCACCGTCGGGGGCTACACCTTC,NA,TRBV9,NA,TRBJ1-2
CASSRDRKQYF,TGTGCCAGCAGCCGGGACAGGAAGCAGTACTTC,NA,TRBV6-5,TRBD1,TRBJ2-7
CASSWSEVTGELFF,TGTGCCAGTAGTTGGTCTGAGGTCACCGGGGAGCTGTTTTTT,NA,TRBV19,NA,TRBJ2-2
CASSLERGLSGANVLTF,TGTGCCAGCAGCTTGGAAAGGGGGCTCTCTGGGGCCAACGTCCTGACTTTC,once,TRBV5-4,TRBD1,TRBJ2-6
CASSIGQGSMETQYF,TGTGCCAGTAGTATCGGGCAGGGAAGTATGGAGACCCAGTACTTC,NA,TRBV19,NA,TRBJ2-5
CASSLIGFLDEQFF,TGCGCCAGCAGCTTGATAGGGTTTCTCGATGAGCAGTTCTTC,NA,TRBV5-1,NA,TRBJ2-1
CASSTQAGADTQYF,TGTGCCAGCAGCACGCAGGCTGGGGCAGATACGCAGTATTTT,NA,TRBV5-4,NA,TRBJ2-3
CASSPGDNSEAFF,TGTGCCAGCAGTCCCGGGGACAATTCTGAAGCTTTCTTT,NA,TRBV28,NA,TRBJ1-1
CASSQDPGARPYEQYF,TGCGCCAGCAGCCAAGATCCGGGGGCCCGGCCCTACGAGCAGTACTTC,NA,TRBV4-3,NA,TRBJ2-7
CASTHRGGGDPEAFF,TGTGCCAGCACGCACCGAGGAGGGGGGGACCCTGAAGCTTTCTTT,NA,TRBV6-5,NA,TRBJ1-1
CASRAGAGETQYF,TGTGCCAGCAGAGCGGGGGCGGGGGAGACCCAGTACTTC,NA,TRBV6-5,TRBD2,TRBJ2-5
CASSTWGGYTEAFF,TGTGCCAGCAGCACATGGGGGGGCTACACTGAAGCTTTCTTT,NA,TRBV7-2,NA,TRBJ1-1
CASSYTTGGYSYEQYF,TGTGCCAGCAGTTACACCACAGGGGGTTACTCCTACGAGCAGTACTTC,NA,TRBV6-6,TRBD1,TRBJ2-7
CASSLGSGELFF,TGTGCCAGCAGCTTGGGGTCCGGGGAGCTGTTTTTT,NA,TRBV5-6,NA,TRBJ2-2
CASSLDPSSQETQYF,TGTGCCAGCAGCTTGGACCCTAGCAGCCAAGAGACCCAGTACTTC,NA,TRBV5-5,NA,TRBJ2-5
CAISGYYEQYF,TGTGCCATCAGTGGGTATTACGAGCAGTACTTC,NA,TRBV10-3,NA,TRBJ2-7
CASSEPGTSGEETQYF,TGTGCCAGCTCAGAGCCCGGGACTAGCGGGGAAGAGACCCAGTACTTC,NA,TRBV5-4,TRBD2,TRBJ2-5
CASSDRTGDGYTF,TGTGCCAGCAGTGACCGGACGGGAGATGGCTACACCTTC,NA,TRBV6-1,NA,TRBJ1-2
CASSPAAGVGFGFNSPLHF,TGTGCCAGCAGTCCAGCGGCAGGGGTGGGGTTCGGCTTTAATTCACCCCTCCACTTT,NA,TRBV7-8,NA,TRBJ1-6
CASSSKPTGDGGETQYF,TGCGCCAGCAGCTCCAAACCCACAGGGGATGGTGGCGAGACCCAGTACTTC,NA,TRBV5-1,TRBD1,TRBJ2-5
CASSTGQGLSYEQYF,TGTGCCAGTAGTACCGGACAGGGATTGTCCTACGAGCAGTACTTC,NA,TRBV19,TRBD1,TRBJ2-7
CASSPLAGGRSYEQYF,TGTGCCAGCAGCCCACTAGCGGGGGGCCGCTCCTACGAGCAGTACTTC,NA,TRBV28,TRBD2,TRBJ2-7
CASSTGQRGPEKLFF,TGTGCCAGCAGCACGGGACAGAGGGGCCCTGAAAAACTGTTTTTT,once,TRBV6-1,TRBD1,TRBJ1-4
CASSQDVGIPAGDEQFF,TGCGCCAGCAGCCAAGATGTGGGGATCCCGGCCGGGGATGAGCAGTTCTTC,NA,TRBV4-1,NA,TRBJ2-1
CASRKGTATTYEQYF,TGTGCCAGCAGAAAGGGGACCGCTACTACCTACGAGCAGTACTTC,NA,TRBV5-4,NA,TRBJ2-7
CASSSQGLDFYGYTF,TGTGCCAGCAGCTCACAGGGGCTGGACTTCTATGGCTACACCTTC,NA,TRBV7-9,TRBD1,TRBJ1-2
CASSLGHAGDTQYF,TGCGCCAGCAGCTTGGGGCACGCGGGAGATACGCAGTATTTT,NA,TRBV5-1,NA,TRBJ2-3
CASSEQGAGDSPLHF,TGTGCCAGCAGTGAACAGGGGGCTGGGGATTCACCCCTCCACTTT,NA,TRBV6-1,TRBD1,TRBJ1-6
CASSIRDRDEKLFF,TGTGCCAGCAGCATCCGGGACAGGGACGAAAAACTGTTTTTT,NA,TRBV5-5,TRBD1,TRBJ1-4
CASSYEFGGDTEAFF,TGTGCCAGCAGTTACGAGTTCGGGGGGGACACTGAAGCTTTCTTT,NA,TRBV6-5,NA,TRBJ1-1
CASSGGGAKYRTASYGYTF,TGTGCCAGCAGTGGAGGTGGGGCTAAATACCGGACAGCCTCTTATGGCTACACCTTC,NA,TRBV6-1,NA,TRBJ1-2
CASSLGIRGIGKNIQYF,TGCGCCAGCAGCTTGGGGATTCGGGGGATCGGCAAAAACATTCAGTACTTC,NA,TRBV5-1,NA,TRBJ2-4
CASSLVRLAGRNVYNEQFF,TGTGCCAGCAGCTTAGTAAGGCTAGCGGGGAGAAACGTCTACAATGAGCAGTTCTTC,once,TRBV7-2,TRBD2,TRBJ2-1
CASSSSRISNYGYTF,TGTGCCAGCAGTTCCAGCAGAATTTCTAACTATGGCTACACCTTC,NA,TRBV27,NA,TRBJ1-2
CASILDRVDGYTF,TGTGCCAGCATTCTGGACAGGGTTGATGGCTACACCTTC,few,TRBV2,TRBD1,TRBJ1-2
CASISGINSPLHF,TGTGCCAGCATCTCGGGAATAAATTCACCCCTCCACTTT,NA,TRBV7-2,NA,TRBJ1-6
CAISESGGPQHQHF,TGTGCCATCAGTGAGTCGGGTGGGCCCCAACACCAGCATTTT,NA,TRBV10-3,NA,TRBJ1-5
CASSPPTGLRGTGELFF,TGTGCCAGCAGCCCCCCCACAGGGCTCCGGGGCACCGGGGAGCTGTTTTTT,NA,TRBV7-6,NA,TRBJ2-2